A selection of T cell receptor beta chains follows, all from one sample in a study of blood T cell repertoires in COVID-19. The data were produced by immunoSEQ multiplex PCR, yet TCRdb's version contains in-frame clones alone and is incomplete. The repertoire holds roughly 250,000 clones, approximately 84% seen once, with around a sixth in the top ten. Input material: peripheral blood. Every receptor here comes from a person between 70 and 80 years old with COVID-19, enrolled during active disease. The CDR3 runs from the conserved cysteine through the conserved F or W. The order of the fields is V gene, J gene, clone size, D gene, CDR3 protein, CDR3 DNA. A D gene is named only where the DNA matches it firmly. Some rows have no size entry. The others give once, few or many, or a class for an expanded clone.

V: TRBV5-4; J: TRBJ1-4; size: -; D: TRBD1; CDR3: CASSHDRGESEKLFF; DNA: TGTGCCAGCAGCCACGACAGGGGTGAAAGTGAAAAACTGTTTTTT
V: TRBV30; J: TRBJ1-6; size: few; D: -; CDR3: CAWTAADNSPLHF; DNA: TGTGCCTGGACGGCGGCGGATAATTCACCCCTCCACTTT
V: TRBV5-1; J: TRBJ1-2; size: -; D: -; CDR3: CASSLAAGEIGYTF; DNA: TGCGCCAGCAGCTTGGCTGCGGGGGAGATAGGCTACACCTTC
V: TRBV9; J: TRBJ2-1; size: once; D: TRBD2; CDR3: CASSVDLAGDREQFF; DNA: TGTGCCAGCAGCGTAGATCTAGCGGGAGACCGTGAGCAGTTCTTC
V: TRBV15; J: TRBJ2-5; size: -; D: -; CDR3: CATSSIPPGQQETQYF; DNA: TGTGCCACCAGCAGTATCCCTCCTGGACAGCAAGAGACCCAGTACTTC
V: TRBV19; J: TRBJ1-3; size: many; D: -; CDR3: CASSLQGGPGNTIYF; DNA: TGTGCCAGTAGTTTACAGGGTGGACCTGGAAACACCATATATTTT
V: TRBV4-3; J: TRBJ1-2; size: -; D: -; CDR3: CASSQGVGLNYGYTF; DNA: TGCGCCAGCAGCCAAGGGGTCGGACTTAACTATGGCTACACCTTC
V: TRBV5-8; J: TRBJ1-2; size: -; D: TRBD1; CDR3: CASSSLRQGVRYTF; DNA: TGTGCCAGCAGCTCCCTTCGACAGGGGGTGCGCTACACCTTC
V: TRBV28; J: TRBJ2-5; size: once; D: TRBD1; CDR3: CASPDRGGDETQYF; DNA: TGTGCCAGTCCGGACAGGGGAGGGGATGAGACCCAGTACTTC
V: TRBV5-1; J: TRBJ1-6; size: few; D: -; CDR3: CASSLDVSANSPLHF; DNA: TGCGCCAGCAGCTTGGACGTGAGTGCTAATTCACCCCTCCACTTT
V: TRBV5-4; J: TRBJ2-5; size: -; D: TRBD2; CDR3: CASSLGLAGEETQYF; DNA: TGTGCCAGCAGCTTGGGACTAGCTGGGGAAGAGACCCAGTACTTC
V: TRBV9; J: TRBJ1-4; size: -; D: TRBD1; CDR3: CASSVGDRGNEKLFF; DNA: TGTGCCAGCAGCGTAGGGGACAGGGGTAATGAAAAACTGTTTTTT
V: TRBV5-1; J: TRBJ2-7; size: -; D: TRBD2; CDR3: CASSSGPLGEQYF; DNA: TGCGCCAGTTCTAGCGGCCCCCTTGGCGAGCAGTACTTC
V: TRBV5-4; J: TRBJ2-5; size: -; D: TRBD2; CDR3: CASSPSGRAGETQYF; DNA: TGTGCCAGCAGCCCTAGCGGGAGGGCCGGAGAGACCCAGTACTTC
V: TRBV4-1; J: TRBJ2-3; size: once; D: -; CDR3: CASSPGGTQYF; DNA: TGCGCCAGCAGCCCCGGGGGTACGCAGTATTTT
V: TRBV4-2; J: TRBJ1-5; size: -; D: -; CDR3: CASSQVGAGNQPQHF; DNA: TGTGCCAGCAGCCAAGTAGGGGCAGGCAATCAGCCCCAGCATTTT
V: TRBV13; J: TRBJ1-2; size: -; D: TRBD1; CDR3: CASSPGQGYYGYTF; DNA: TGTGCCAGCAGCCCCGGACAGGGGTACTATGGCTACACCTTC
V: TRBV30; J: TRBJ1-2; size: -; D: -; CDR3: CAWSGKAGRNYGYTF; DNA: TGTGCCTGGAGTGGGAAGGCAGGCCGAAACTATGGCTACACCTTC
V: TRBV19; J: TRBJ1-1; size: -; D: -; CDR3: CASSPQARNTEAFF; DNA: TGTGCCAGTAGCCCTCAGGCGAGGAACACTGAAGCTTTCTTT
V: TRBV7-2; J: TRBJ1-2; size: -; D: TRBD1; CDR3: CASSTRQGNGYTF; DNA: TGTGCCAGCAGCACAAGACAGGGGAATGGCTACACCTTC
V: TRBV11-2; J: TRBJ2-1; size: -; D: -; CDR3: CASSPTDGREQFF; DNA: TGTGCCAGCAGCCCTACAGACGGCCGTGAGCAGTTCTTC
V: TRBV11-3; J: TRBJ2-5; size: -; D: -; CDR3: CASSGGGLGETQYF; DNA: TGTGCCAGCAGCGGGGGGGGGCTTGGAGAGACCCAGTACTTC
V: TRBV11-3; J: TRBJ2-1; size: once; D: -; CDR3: CASSLLEFSEQFF; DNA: TGTGCCAGCAGCTTACTGGAGTTTAGTGAGCAGTTCTTC
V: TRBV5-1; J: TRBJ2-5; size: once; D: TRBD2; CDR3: CASRVGLAEQETQYF; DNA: TGCGCCAGCAGGGTCGGGCTAGCGGAGCAAGAGACCCAGTACTTC
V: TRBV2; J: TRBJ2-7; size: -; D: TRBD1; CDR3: CASSDMGQGLYEQYF; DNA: TGTGCCAGCAGTGATATGGGACAGGGACTCTACGAGCAGTACTTC
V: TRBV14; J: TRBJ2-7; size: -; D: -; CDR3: CASSQGNRVFKFYEQYF; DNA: TGTGCCAGCAGCCAAGGCAACAGGGTTTTTAAGTTCTACGAGCAGTACTTC
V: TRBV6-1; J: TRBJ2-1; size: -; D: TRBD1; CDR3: CASSEHRGQGGGEQFF; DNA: TGTGCCAGCAGTGAGCATCGAGGACAGGGGGGGGGTGAGCAGTTCTTC
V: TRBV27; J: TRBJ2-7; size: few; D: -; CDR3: CASSLAGSYEQYF; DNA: TGTGCCAGCAGTTTAGCCGGTTCCTACGAGCAGTACTTC
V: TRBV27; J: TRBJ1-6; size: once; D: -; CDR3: CASSSFQGYMSNSPLHF; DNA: TGTGCCAGCAGTTCGTTCCAGGGATACATGTCTAATTCACCCCTCCACTTT
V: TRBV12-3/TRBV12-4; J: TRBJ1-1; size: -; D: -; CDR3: CASSNTENTEAFF; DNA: TGTGCCAGCAGTAACACAGAAAACACTGAAGCTTTCTTT
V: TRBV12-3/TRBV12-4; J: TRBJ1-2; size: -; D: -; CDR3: CASSLERSYGYTF; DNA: TGTGCCAGCAGTTTAGAAAGGAGCTATGGCTACACCTTC
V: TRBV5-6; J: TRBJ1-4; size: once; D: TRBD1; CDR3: CASSFGGTGNEKLFF; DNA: TGTGCCAGCAGCTTCGGCGGGACAGGCAACGAAAAACTGTTTTTT
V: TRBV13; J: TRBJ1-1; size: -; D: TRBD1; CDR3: CASSLGLGTGLPEAFF; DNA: TGTGCCAGCAGCCTCGGACTCGGGACAGGGCTTCCTGAAGCTTTCTTT
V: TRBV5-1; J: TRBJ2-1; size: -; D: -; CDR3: CASSLELNEQFF; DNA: TGCGCCAGCAGCTTGGAGCTAAATGAGCAGTTCTTC